This T cell receptor beta chain stems from a study of beta chain features in type 1 diabetes. Germline V gives CDR1 LNHDA, CDR2 SQIVND (reference sequence). V lost 3 bases and J lost 11, with 16 bases in between. The CDR3 is 13 amino acids. A sort by CD45RO/CCR7/CD25/CD127/CD95/CD27 yielded CD4+ naive, central memory, regulatory and stem cell-like memory cells. Study-level points and caveats: For TCRB rearrangement, an influence of HLA type remained unresolved here. At VDJ recombination sites, type 1 diabetes patients had fewer insertions and more deleted nucleotides. All four CD4+ subsets of Type 1 diabetes patients contained TCRB CDR3s that were moderately but significantly shorter.

Reverse transcribing all isolated RNA meant expressed TCRB transcripts were sequenced. Method: immunoSEQ multiplex PCR; TCRdb's copy keeps in-frame clones and lacks some. The table records a few hundred thousand clones, about 10% of them present only once. A few counts support this clone. Its matching antigen is unknown. The TCR sequence derives from a man aged 25 to 40 with type 1 diabetes. V gene TRBV19 combines with J gene TRBJ2-5; D is uncertain. The source material was central memory CD4+ T cells from blood. DNA of the CDR3: TGTGCCAGTAGTATGGATATGAGCGAGGCGCAGTACTTC. Amino acid sequence: CASSMDMSEAQYF.